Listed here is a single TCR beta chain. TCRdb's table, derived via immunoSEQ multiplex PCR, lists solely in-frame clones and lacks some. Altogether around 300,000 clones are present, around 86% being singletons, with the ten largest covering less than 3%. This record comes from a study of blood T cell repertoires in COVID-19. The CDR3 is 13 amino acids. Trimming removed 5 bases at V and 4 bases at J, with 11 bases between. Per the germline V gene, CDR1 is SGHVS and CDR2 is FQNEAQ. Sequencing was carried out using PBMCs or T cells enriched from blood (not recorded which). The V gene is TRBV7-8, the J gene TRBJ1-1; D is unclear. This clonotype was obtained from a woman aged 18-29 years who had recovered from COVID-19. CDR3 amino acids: CASSPGRGTEAFF. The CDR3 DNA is TGTGCCAGCAGCCCTGGAAGAGGCACTGAAGCTTTCTTT.